This T cell receptor beta chain derives from a study of shared clonotypes between healthy human individuals. Background on the study: Three plates were used per donor for CD4 naive, three for CD4 memory, two for CD8 naive and one for CD8 memory.

Profiling relied on immunoSEQ multiplex PCR, and the TCRdb table lists in-frame clones only, not all of them. The data contain hundreds of thousands of clones, about 91% of them seen just once; the ten biggest clones take up 24%. Naive-designated CD8 cells lacked CD45RO, were positively enriched for CCR7, and omitted terminally differentiated effector memory CD45RA+ cells. The CDR3 loop spans 12 amino acids. Germline lookup yields CDR1 MDHEN and CDR2 SYDVKM. V dropped 8 bases and J dropped 3 bases, with 11 bases sitting between them. The chain links TRBV28 to TRBJ2-7; perhaps TRBD2 as D (7 bases). The source is a young man in good health. Source material: naive CD8+ T cells sorted from blood. The DNA for the CDR3 is TGTGCCAGCGGAAGGGGGGGCTACGAGCAGTACTTC. Amino acid sequence: CASGRGGYEQYF.